The 18 T cell receptor beta chains below come from one sample, sequenced in a study of cytomegalovirus exposure and HLA in healthy donors. PCR used 60 Vbeta primers and 13 Jbeta primers. Produced via immunoSEQ multiplex PCR; TCRdb's table is partial and in-frame only. This table has 150,000 to 200,000 clones, more than 70% appearing once. The sequenced material came from PBMCs. These receptors were collected from a boy aged 10-17 years in good health and CMV-seronegative.

This chain uses TRBV7-2 with TRBJ1-2; D ambiguous. Trimming shortened V by 1 base and J by 8 bases, and 17 bases separated the two germline ends. Germline CDR1 is SGHTA and CDR2 is FQGNSA. The CDR3 runs to 15 residues. CDR3 amino acids: CASSLEILLGRGYTF. Written as DNA, the CDR3 is TGTGCCAGCAGCTTAGAGATCTTACTCGGTCGCGGCTACACCTTC.

This rearrangement joins TRBV10-3 to TRBJ1-2; D is undetermined. The CDR3 extends over 13 amino acids. Germline CDR1 ENHRY, CDR2 SYGVKD. The germline V and J ends were trimmed by 6 bases and 6 bases, with 14 bases remaining between them. CDR3 residues: CAIRPGPPDGYTF. As DNA, the CDR3 is TGTGCCATCAGGCCGGGTCCTCCTGATGGCTACACCTTC.

V gene TRBV7-2 combines with J gene TRBJ2-3; 7 positions match TRBD2. The V segment lost 2 bases and the J segment 2 bases; nucleotides outside the gene matches: 7. The CDR3 sequence is 16 residues long. Germline CDR1 and CDR2: SGHTA and FQGNSA. This CDR3 reads CASSLRSGGNTDTQYF. DNA for the CDR3: TGTGCCAGCAGCTTAAGGTCGGGGGGTAACACAGATACGCAGTATTTT. Looking up the rest from reference TRBV7-2 and TRBJ2-3 gives the full variable domain: GAGVSQSPSNKVTEKGKDVELRCDPISGHTALYWYRQSLGQGLEFLIYFQGNSAPDKSGLPSDRFSAERTGGSVSTLTIQRTQQEDSAVYLCASSLRSGGNTDTQYFGPGTRLTVL.

The rearrangement uses TRBV4-3 and TRBJ2-7, with 11 bases lining up with TRBD2. CDR3 length: 16 residues. J gave up 2 bases and V 3 bases, and 6 bases lay outside the gene matches. Germline V gene data show CDR1 as LGHNA and CDR2 as YSLEER. The CDR3, as DNA: TGCGCCAGCAGCCAGGTCACTAGCGGGGGCACCTACGAGCAGTACTTC. Amino acid sequence: CASSQVTSGGTYEQYF.

The chain carries TRBV27 and TRBJ2-7, with D possibly matching TRBD2 (6 bases). Trimming shortened V by 7 bases and J by 6 bases, and 16 bases separated the two germline ends. This CDR3 region has 13 residues. Per germline, CDR1 MNHEY and CDR2 SMNVEV (reference sequence). The CDR3 nucleotides read TGTGCCAGCAAAGGTCTAGCGACCGGCGAGCAGTACTTC. Protein: CASKGLATGEQYF.

The chain links TRBV7-8 to TRBJ1-5; the D is unclear. The CDR3 contains 16 residues. Between the trimmed V and J ends, which lost 6 bases and 0 bases, there was a span of 15 bases. CDR1 is SGHVS and CDR2 is FQNEAQ in the germline V gene. CDR3 region: CASRDQGLSSNQPQHF. The CDR3, as DNA: TGTGCCAGCAGAGATCAAGGACTATCTAGCAATCAGCCCCAGCATTTT.

This clone was seen a handful of times. The chain carries TRBV27 and TRBJ1-2; 7 positions agree with TRBD1. V lost 3 bases and J lost 8; bases outside the gene matches: 15. This CDR3 has 16 residues. The germline CDR1 and CDR2 sequences are MNHEY and SMNVEV (reference sequence). The CDR3 loop is CASSFSDKGGPEGYTF. The CDR3 DNA sequence: TGTGCCAGCAGTTTTTCAGATAAAGGGGGCCCGGAAGGCTACACCTTC.

The chain employs TRBV30 and TRBJ1-5, with D perhaps TRBD1 (5 bases). The V gene's germline CDR1 is GTSNPN and CDR2 SVGIG (reference sequence). The CDR3 consists of 16 residues. Trimming took off 0 bases at V and 1 base at J, with 13 bases between the two ends. The chain's CDR3 is CAWSVKGQGSNQPQHF. CDR3 in DNA: TGTGCCTGGAGTGTAAAAGGGCAGGGAAGCAATCAGCCCCAGCATTTT. The full variable domain, completed using reference TRBV30 and TRBJ1-5, is SQTIHQWPATLVQPVGSPLSLECTVEGTSNPNLYWYRQAAGRGLQLLFYSVGIGQISSEVPQNLSASRPQDRQFILSSKKLLLSDSGFYLCAWSVKGQGSNQPQHFGDGTRLSIL.

This clone was detected a few times. J is TRBJ1-2 and V is TRBV7-9, with D perhaps TRBD1 (5 bases). V lost 7 bases to trimming and J lost 6 bases, with 12 bases between them. Germline lookup yields CDR1 SEHNR and CDR2 FQNEAQ (reference sequence). The CDR3 is 12 amino acids. The CDR3 coding sequence is TGTGCCAGCACCCGGGGGAAAGATGGCTACACCTTC. Its protein product is CASTRGKDGYTF.

The chain is built from TRBV10-3 and TRBJ2-2, with 15 bases lining up with TRBD2. The CDR3 sequence is 18 residues long. Losses at the gene ends were 4 bases for V and 4 bases for J; bases not matched to a gene: 7. Germline CDR1 reads ENHRY; CDR2 reads SYGVKD. CDR3 in amino acids: CAISGTGLAGGSTGELFF. Written as DNA, the CDR3 is TGTGCCATCAGTGGGACGGGACTAGCGGGAGGAAGCACCGGGGAGCTGTTTTTT.

On this clone: One junction end does not reproduce the germline sequence, and a read error may be involved. The chain employs TRBV7-2 and TRBJ2-7; TRBD1 matches at 9 bases. Germline V gives CDR1 SGHTA, CDR2 FQGNSA. This CDR3 has 11 amino acids. Here the CDR3 reads CASSDRGGSSF. For the CDR3, the DNA is TGTGCCAGCAGCGACAGGGGGGGGAGCTCATTC. The full variable domain, in which reference TRBV7-2 and TRBJ2-7 provide the parts outside the CDR3, is GAGVSQSPSNKVTEKGKDVELRCDPISGHTALYWYRQSLGQGLEFLIYFQGNSAPDKSGLPSDRFSAERTGGSVSTLTIQRTQQEDSAVYLCASSDRGGSSFGPGTRLTVT.

This clone was found once. The V and J genes are TRBV5-1 and TRBJ2-5, with 8 bases lining up with TRBD1. After removal of 2 bases from V and 1 base from J, the junction contained 10 bases not matched to a gene. The CDR3 consists of 17 residues. Germline assignment: CDR1 SGHRS and CDR2 YFSETQ. The CDR3 is CASSFLAGQGFQETQYF. For the CDR3, the DNA is TGCGCCAGCAGCTTCCTGGCTGGACAGGGCTTCCAAGAGACCCAGTACTTC.

J is TRBJ1-4 and V is TRBV4-3, with 7 positions matching TRBD1. The V gene's germline CDR1 is LGHNA and CDR2 YSLEER. The CDR3 runs to 15 residues. V trimming: 0 bases; J trimming: 5 bases; junction bases outside the gene matches: 3. CDR3: CASSQEGRGNEKLFF. CDR3 bases: TGCGCCAGCAGCCAAGAGGGCAGGGGGAATGAAAAACTGTTTTTT.

The chain recombines TRBV6-1 with TRBJ2-5; a weak D match, TRBD2 (5 bases). The germline V gene has CDR1 MNHNS and CDR2 SASEGT. CDR3 length equals 14 residues. V was pared by 6 bases and J by 3 bases, with 14 bases between. CDR3: CASRLVFSEETQYF. CDR3 in DNA: TGTGCCAGCAGACTAGTCTTTTCAGAAGAGACCCAGTACTTC.

The rearrangement joins TRBV20-1 to TRBJ2-7, with D possibly being TRBD2 (6 bases). The germline V gene encodes CDR1 DFQATT and CDR2 SNEGSKA (reference sequence). V shed 6 bases and J shed 5 bases, with 11 bases lying between them. This CDR3 region has 11 residues. CDR3 coding DNA: TGCAGTGCCGGGAGAAGGGACGAGCAGTACTTC. Its protein product is CSAGRRDEQYF.

The chain employs TRBV7-9 and TRBJ2-7; 10 nucleotides line up with TRBD1. Germline CDR1 is SEHNR and CDR2 is FQNEAQ (reference sequence). V gave up 5 bases and J gave up 5 bases; unmatched junction bases: 9. The length of the CDR3 is 15 residues. Here the CDR3 DNA reads TGTGCCAGCAGCCCCCGGGACAGGGGAGCCGACGAGCAGTACTTC. Its protein product is CASSPRDRGADEQYF.

V is TRBV7-9 and J is TRBJ1-6; possible D gene TRBD1, 5 bases. The CDR3 spans 15 residues. V was trimmed by 1 base and J by 7 bases, leaving 11 bases between them. CDR1 and CDR2 (germline): SEHNR, FQNEAQ (reference sequence). The chain's CDR3 is CASSLGGTTNSPLHF. The CDR3 DNA is TGTGCCAGCAGCTTAGGGGGGACTACCAATTCACCCCTCCACTTT.

J is TRBJ2-1 and V is TRBV2; 8 bases align to TRBD2. Germline-derived CDR1 and CDR2 are SNHLY and FYNNEI. V lost 2 bases, J lost 9 bases, and 3 bases stayed unmatched. The CDR3 covers 13 residues. This CDR3 reads CASSEIAGGEQFF. The CDR3 bases are TGTGCCAGCAGTGAAATCGCGGGGGGTGAGCAGTTCTTC.